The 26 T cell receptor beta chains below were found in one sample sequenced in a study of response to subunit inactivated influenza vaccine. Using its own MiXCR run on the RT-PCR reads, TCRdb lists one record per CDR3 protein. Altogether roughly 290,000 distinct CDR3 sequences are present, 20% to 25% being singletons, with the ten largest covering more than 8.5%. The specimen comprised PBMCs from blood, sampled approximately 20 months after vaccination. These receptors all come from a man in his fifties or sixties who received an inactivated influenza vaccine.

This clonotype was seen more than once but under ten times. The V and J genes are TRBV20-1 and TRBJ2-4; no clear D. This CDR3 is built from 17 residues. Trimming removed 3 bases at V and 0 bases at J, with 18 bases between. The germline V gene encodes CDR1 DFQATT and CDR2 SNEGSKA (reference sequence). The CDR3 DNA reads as TGCAGTGCTAGGAGCTTGGGCAGGCCCTCAGCCAAAAACATTCAGTACTTC. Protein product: CSARSLGRPSAKNIQYF.

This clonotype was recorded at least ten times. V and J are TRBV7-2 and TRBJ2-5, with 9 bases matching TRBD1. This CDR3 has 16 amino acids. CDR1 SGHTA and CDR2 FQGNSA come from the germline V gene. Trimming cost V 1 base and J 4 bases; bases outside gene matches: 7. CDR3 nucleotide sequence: TGTGCCAGCAGCTTAGGTGGACAGGGGACCCCAGAGACCCAGTACTTC. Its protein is CASSLGGQGTPETQYF.

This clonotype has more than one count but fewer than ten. CDR3 protein: CASSLATGSGSPLHF. The DNA for the CDR3 is TGTGCCAGCAGCTTGGCGACAGGGAGTGGTTCACCCCTCCACTTT. The V and J genes are TRBV5-6 and TRBJ1-6; 7 bases match TRBD1. The germline gives CDR1 SGHDT, CDR2 YYEEEE. The CDR3 consists of 15 residues. V shed 0 bases, J shed 9 bases, and the junction held 6 bases outside the gene matches.

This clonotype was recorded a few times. CDR3 nucleotide sequence: TGTGCCAGTAGTATAGATTCTAGCGGGGGGGCGTTGGGCACAGATACGCAGTATTTT. It is translated as CASSIDSSGGALGTDTQYF. The V call is TRBV19, the J call TRBJ2-3; 12 positions match TRBD2. The CDR3 has 19 amino acids. Germline CDR1 is LNHDA and CDR2 is SQIVND (reference sequence). Losses at the gene ends were 0 bases for V and 1 base for J; bases not matched to a gene: 8. The full variable domain, with the rest looked up from reference TRBV19 and TRBJ2-3, is DGGITQSPKYLFRKEGQNVTLSCEQNLNHDAMYWYRQDPGQGLRLIYYSQIVNDFQKGDIAEGYSVSREKKESFPLTVTSAQKNPTAFYLCASSIDSSGGALGTDTQYFGPGTRLTVL.

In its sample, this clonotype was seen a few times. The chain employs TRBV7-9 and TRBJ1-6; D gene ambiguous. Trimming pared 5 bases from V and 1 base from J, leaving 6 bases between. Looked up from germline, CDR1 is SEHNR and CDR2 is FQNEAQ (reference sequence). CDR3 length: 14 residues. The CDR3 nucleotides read TGTGCCAGCAGCCCCGGGTCCTATAATTCACCCCTCCACTTT. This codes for CASSPGSYNSPLHF.

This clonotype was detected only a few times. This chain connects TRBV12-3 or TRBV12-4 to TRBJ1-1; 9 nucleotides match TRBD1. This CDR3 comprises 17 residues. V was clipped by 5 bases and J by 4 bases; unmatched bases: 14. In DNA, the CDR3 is TGTGCCAGCAGTCAATCCGGGACAGGGTTGGTGGGCACTGAAGCTTTCTTT. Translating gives CASSQSGTGLVGTEAFF.

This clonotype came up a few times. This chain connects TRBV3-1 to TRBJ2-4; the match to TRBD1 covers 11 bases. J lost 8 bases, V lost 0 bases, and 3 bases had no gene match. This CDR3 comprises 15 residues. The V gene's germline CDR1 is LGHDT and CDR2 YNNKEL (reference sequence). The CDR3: CASSQDPGQGDIQYF. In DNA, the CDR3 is TGTGCCAGCAGCCAAGATCCGGGACAGGGGGACATTCAGTACTTC. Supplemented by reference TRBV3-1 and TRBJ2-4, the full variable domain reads DTAVSQTPKYLVTQMGNDKSIKCEQNLGHDTMYWYKQDSKKFLKIMFSYNNKELIINETVPNRFSPKSPDKAHLNLHINSLELGDSAVYFCASSQDPGQGDIQYFGAGTRLSVL.

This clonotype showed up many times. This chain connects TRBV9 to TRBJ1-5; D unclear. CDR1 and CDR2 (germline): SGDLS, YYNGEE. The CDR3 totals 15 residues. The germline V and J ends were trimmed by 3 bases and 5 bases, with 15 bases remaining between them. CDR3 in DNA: TGTGCCAGCAGCGAAGGTGGCAGAAGGGATCAGCCCCAGCATTTT. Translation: CASSEGGRRDQPQHF.

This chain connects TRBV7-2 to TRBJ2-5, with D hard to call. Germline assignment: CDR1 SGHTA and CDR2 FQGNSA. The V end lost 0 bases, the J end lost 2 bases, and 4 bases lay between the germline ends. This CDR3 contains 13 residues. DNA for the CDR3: TGTGCCAGCAGCTTAGCTAGTCAAGAGACCCAGTACTTC. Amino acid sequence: CASSLASQETQYF. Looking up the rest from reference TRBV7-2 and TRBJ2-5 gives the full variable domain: GAGVSQSPSNKVTEKGKDVELRCDPISGHTALYWYRQSLGQGLEFLIYFQGNSAPDKSGLPSDRFSAERTGGSVSTLTIQRTQQEDSAVYLCASSLASQETQYFGPGTRLLVL.

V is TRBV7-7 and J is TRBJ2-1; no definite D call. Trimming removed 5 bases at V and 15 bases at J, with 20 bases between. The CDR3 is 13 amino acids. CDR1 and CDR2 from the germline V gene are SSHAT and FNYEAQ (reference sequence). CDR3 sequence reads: CASSPTGPVGLFF. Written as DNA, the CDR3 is TGTGCCAGCAGCCCCACTGGACCCGTAGGTCTGTTCTTC.

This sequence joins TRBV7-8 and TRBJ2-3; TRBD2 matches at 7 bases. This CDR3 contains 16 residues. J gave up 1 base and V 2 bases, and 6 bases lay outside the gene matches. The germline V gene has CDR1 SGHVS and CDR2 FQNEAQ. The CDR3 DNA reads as TGTGCCAGCAGCTTACTTCGGGGGGAGCGCACAGATACGCAGTATTTT. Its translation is CASSLLRGERTDTQYF.

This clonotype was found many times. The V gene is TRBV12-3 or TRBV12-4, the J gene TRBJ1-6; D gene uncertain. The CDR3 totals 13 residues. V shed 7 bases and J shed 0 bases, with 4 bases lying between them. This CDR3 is CASKSSYNSPLHF. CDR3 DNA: TGTGCCAGCAAGAGCTCCTATAATTCACCCCTCCACTTT.

In nucleotides, the CDR3 is TGCGCCAGCAGGGGGACAGGAACGAGCAATCAGCCCCAGCATTTT. Residues: CASRGTGTSNQPQHF. The chain is built from TRBV5-1 and TRBJ1-5; TRBD1 aligns across 8 bases. J was trimmed by 1 base and V by 5 bases; bases with no gene match: 5. Germline V gives CDR1 SGHRS, CDR2 YFSETQ. The CDR3 is made up of 15 amino acids.

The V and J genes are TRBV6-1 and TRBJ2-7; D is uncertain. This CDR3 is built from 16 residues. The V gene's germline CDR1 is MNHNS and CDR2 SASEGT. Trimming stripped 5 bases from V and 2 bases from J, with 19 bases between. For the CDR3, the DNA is TGTGCCAGCAGTACCACCCCGACCAGGAGTACCTACGAGCAGTACTTC. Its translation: CASSTTPTRSTYEQYF.

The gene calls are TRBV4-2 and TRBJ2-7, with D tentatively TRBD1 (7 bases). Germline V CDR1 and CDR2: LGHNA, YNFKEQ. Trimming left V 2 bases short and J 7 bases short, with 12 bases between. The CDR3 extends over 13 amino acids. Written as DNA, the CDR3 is TGTGCCAGCAGCCAACCTCAGGGGGGAGAGCAGTACTTC. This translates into CASSQPQGGEQYF.

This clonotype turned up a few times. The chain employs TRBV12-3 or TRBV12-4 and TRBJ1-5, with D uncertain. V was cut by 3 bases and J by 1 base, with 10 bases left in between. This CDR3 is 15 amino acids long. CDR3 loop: CASSFGTLSNQPQHF. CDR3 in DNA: TGTGCCAGCAGTTTTGGCACCTTGAGCAATCAGCCCCAGCATTTT.

The CDR3 region has the DNA TGTGCCAGCAGTTTTGGCGGGGGGGCCACGAATGAGCAGTTCTTC. Translating it yields CASSFGGGATNEQFF. The chain combines TRBV28 with TRBJ2-1; 9 nucleotides match TRBD2. Per the germline V gene, CDR1 is MDHEN and CDR2 is SYDVKM. V was clipped by 3 bases and J by 7 bases; unmatched bases: 7. The CDR3 is 15 residues long.

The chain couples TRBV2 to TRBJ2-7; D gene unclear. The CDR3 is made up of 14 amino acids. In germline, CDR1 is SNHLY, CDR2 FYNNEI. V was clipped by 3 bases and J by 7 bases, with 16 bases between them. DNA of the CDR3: TGTGCCAGCAGTGAGTGGATTGATCCAAAAGAGCAGTACTTC. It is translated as CASSEWIDPKEQYF.

CDR3 in amino acids: CASSLGGQGRRTGELFF. Here the CDR3 DNA reads TGTGCCAGCAGCTTAGGAGGACAGGGGAGACGGACCGGGGAGCTGTTTTTT. The V call is TRBV11-2, the J call TRBJ2-2; 9 bases are shared with TRBD1. This CDR3 has 17 residues. Trimming removed 1 base from V and 5 bases from J; junction bases left unmatched: 8. The germline CDR1 and CDR2 sequences are SGHAT and FQNNGV.

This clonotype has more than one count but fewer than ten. The CDR3 region has the DNA TGTGCCAGCAGCCCCGGGACTAGCGGTGGGGATGAGCAGTTCTTC. Its protein is CASSPGTSGGDEQFF. The gene calls are TRBV12-3 or TRBV12-4 and TRBJ2-1; the match to TRBD2 covers 11 bases. CDR3 length: 15 amino acids. Trimming removed 6 bases from V and 8 bases from J; junction bases left unmatched: 9.

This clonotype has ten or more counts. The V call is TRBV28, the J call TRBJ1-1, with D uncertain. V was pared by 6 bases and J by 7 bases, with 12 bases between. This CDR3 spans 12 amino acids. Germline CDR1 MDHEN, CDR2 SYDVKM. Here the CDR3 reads CASRTAAGEAFF. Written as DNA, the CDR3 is TGTGCCAGCAGGACGGCAGCTGGTGAAGCTTTCTTT.

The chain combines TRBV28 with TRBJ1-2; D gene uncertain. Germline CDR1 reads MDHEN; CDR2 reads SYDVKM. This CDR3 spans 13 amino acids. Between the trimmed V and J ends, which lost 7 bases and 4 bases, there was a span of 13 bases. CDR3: CASTNFQSYGYTF. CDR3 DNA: TGTGCCAGCACCAATTTTCAGAGCTATGGCTACACCTTC.

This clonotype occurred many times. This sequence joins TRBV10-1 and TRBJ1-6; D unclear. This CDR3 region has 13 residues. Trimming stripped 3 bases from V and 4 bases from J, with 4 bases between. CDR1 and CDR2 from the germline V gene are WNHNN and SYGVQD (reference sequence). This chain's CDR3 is CASSEGYNSPLHF. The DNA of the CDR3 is TGCGCCAGCAGTGAAGGATATAATTCACCCCTCCACTTT.

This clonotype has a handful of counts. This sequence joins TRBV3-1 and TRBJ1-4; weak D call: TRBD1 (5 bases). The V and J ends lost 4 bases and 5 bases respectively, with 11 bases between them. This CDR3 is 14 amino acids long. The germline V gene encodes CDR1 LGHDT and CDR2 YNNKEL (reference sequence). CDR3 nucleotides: TGTGCCAGCAGCCCGGGACGGATAAATGAAAAACTGTTTTTT. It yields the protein CASSPGRINEKLFF.

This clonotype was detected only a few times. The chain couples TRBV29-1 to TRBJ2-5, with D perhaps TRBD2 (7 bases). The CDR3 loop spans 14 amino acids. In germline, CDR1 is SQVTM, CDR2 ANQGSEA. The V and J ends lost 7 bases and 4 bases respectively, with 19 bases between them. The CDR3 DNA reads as TGCAGCGGTAAAGGGGGGGATTATGGAGAGACCCAGTACTTC. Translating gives CSGKGGDYGETQYF. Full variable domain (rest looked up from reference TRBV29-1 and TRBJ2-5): SAVISQKPSRDICQRGTSLTIQCQVDSQVTMMFWYRQQPGQSLTLIATANQGSEATYESGFVIDKFPISRPNLTFSTLTVSNMSPEDSSIYLCSGKGGDYGETQYFGPGTRLLVL.

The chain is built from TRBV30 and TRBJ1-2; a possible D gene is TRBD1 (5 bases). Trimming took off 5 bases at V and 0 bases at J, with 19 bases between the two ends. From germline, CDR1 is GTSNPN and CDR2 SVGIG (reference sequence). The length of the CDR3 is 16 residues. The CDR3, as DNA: TGTGCCTGGGTCTTCACCCCGGGGCCTTCTAACTATGGCTACACCTTC. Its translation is CAWVFTPGPSNYGYTF.